These T cell receptor beta chains were read from a single sample in a study of Ad26.COV2.S vaccination and SARS-CoV-2 variants. Produced via immunoSEQ multiplex PCR; TCRdb's table is partial and in-frame only. The sample holds 300,000 to 350,000 clones; roughly 84% are singletons and the top ten take approximately 2%. Sequencing was performed on peripheral blood, taken in a trial of Ad26.COV2.S vaccine versus placebo. All receptors come from a person between 18 and 59 years old who received the Ad26.COV2.S COVID-19 vaccine or a placebo. Both conserved end residues are part of each CDR3. The D gene is left open where the match is weak. The size entry is marked missing in some rows and otherwise reads once, few, many or a size class.

J | size | V | D | CDR3 | DNA
TRBJ2-3 | . | TRBV30 | . | CAWSVTGTDTQYF | TGTGCCTGGAGTGTCACAGGGACAGATACGCAGTATTTT
TRBJ1-2 | . | TRBV7-2 | . | CASSPTEYGYTF | TGTGCCAGCAGCCCAACAGAATATGGCTACACCTTC
TRBJ2-5 | . | TRBV4-3 | . | CASSQDPTASQETQYF | TGCGCCAGCAGCCAAGATCCTACAGCTAGTCAAGAGACCCAGTACTTC
TRBJ1-2 | . | TRBV2 | TRBD1 | CASKPPGQINSNYGYTF | TGTGCCAGCAAACCCCCGGGACAGATTAACTCTAACTATGGCTACACCTTC
TRBJ2-1 | . | TRBV6-5 | . | CASKWGGANNNEQFF | TGTGCCAGCAAATGGGGGGGGGCAAATAATAATGAGCAGTTCTTC
TRBJ1-2 | . | TRBV7-2 | TRBD1 | CASSLGQGASYGYTF | TGTGCCAGCAGCTTAGGCCAGGGGGCGTCCTATGGCTACACCTTC
TRBJ1-5 | . | TRBV19 | TRBD1 | CASSRQGAGSQPQHF | TGTGCCAGTAGTAGACAGGGGGCAGGTAGTCAGCCCCAGCATTTT
TRBJ1-2 | few | TRBV5-1 | . | CASSLEYGGFGYGYTF | TGCGCCAGCAGCCTAGAGTACGGGGGATTTGGCTATGGCTACACCTTC
TRBJ1-5 | few | TRBV4-2 | TRBD1 | CASSQLSGGSREDFKTQHF | TGTGCCAGCAGCCAACTCTCAGGGGGTTCCAGGGAGGACTTTAAGACCCAGCATTTT
TRBJ2-7 | many | TRBV13 | . | CASSRGLNYEQYF | TGTGCCAGCAGCCGTGGACTAAACTACGAGCAGTACTTC
TRBJ2-1 | . | TRBV19 | TRBD2 | CASSILGLHNEQFF | TGTGCCAGTAGTATTTTGGGACTACACAATGAGCAGTTCTTC
TRBJ2-7 | once | TRBV14 | TRBD2 | CASTLGGGSHEQYF | TGTGCCAGCACCCTCGGGGGGGGCTCCCACGAGCAGTACTTC
TRBJ2-7 | . | TRBV2 | TRBD1 | CASSGQGGYEQYF | TGTGCCAGCAGCGGACAGGGCGGGTACGAGCAGTACTTC
TRBJ1-1 | . | TRBV6-5 | . | CASSLTGMNTEAFF | TGTGCCAGCAGCCTGACAGGCATGAACACTGAAGCTTTCTTT
TRBJ1-1 | once | TRBV19 | . | CATRRGNTEAFF | TGTGCCACCCGAAGGGGGAACACTGAAGCTTTCTTT
TRBJ1-3 | . | TRBV9 | TRBD1 | CASSVRPGQGVGNTIYF | TGTGCCAGCAGCGTTAGACCGGGACAGGGGGTTGGAAACACCATATATTTT
TRBJ1-1 | . | TRBV25-1 | . | CASSEPGSLNTEAFF | TGTGCCAGCAGTGAACCCGGGAGCCTGAACACTGAAGCTTTCTTT
TRBJ1-5 | . | TRBV4-3 | . | CASSQDPAPGQPQHF | TGCGCCAGCAGCCAAGATCCTGCGCCCGGTCAGCCCCAGCATTTT
TRBJ2-3 | . | TRBV24-1 | TRBD2 | CATSDPLAGSTDTQYF | TGTGCCACCAGCGACCCTCTAGCGGGGAGCACAGATACGCAGTATTTT
TRBJ2-7 | . | TRBV11-3 | . | CASSQGSRGTEQYF | TGTGCCAGCAGCCAAGGATCAAGGGGGACCGAGCAGTACTTC
TRBJ1-6 | many | TRBV3-1/TRBV3-2 | TRBD1 | CASSQDRGRPPYNSPLHF | TGTGCCAGCAGCCAAGACAGGGGGCGGCCCCCCTATAATTCACCCCTCCACTTT
TRBJ1-2 | once | TRBV9 | TRBD1 | CASSGFQQGADYGYTF | TGTGCCAGCAGCGGGTTTCAACAGGGGGCGGACTATGGCTACACCTTC
TRBJ2-3 | . | TRBV18 | TRBD2 | CASSQGLAGVTDTQYF | TGTGCCAGCTCTCAGGGACTAGCGGGGGTCACAGATACGCAGTATTTT